This record looks at one T cell receptor (beta chain) sequence and its context. This entry belongs to a study of human T cells and chemical hapten exposure. TCRdb fed the RACE reads into MiXCR, producing one record per CDR3 protein. Counted here are more than 300,000 distinct CDR3 sequences, about 5% occurring once; the ten biggest clones make up around 8%. Germline V lookup: CDR1 LNHNV, CDR2 YYDKDF (reference sequence). V shed 7 bases and J shed 12 bases, with 25 bases lying between them. The CDR3 is 15 residues long. Described time point: pre-sensitization, week 0. The treatment was: therapeutic diphenylcyclopropenone sensitization with weekly scalp DPC. Patch tests were applied only after blood draws.

This specimen consisted of whole blood, obtained in connection with sensitization to the hapten diphenylcyclopropenone (DPC). This chain connects TRBV15 to TRBJ2-1; maybe TRBD1 (6 bases). The clonotype originates from a woman aged 18 to 35 with alopecia areata. Some clones in this sample may be carry-over from other donors' samples. CDR3 nucleotide sequence: TGTGCCACCACCCCCGGGACACAACTACCCAGGGCGCAGTTCTTC. Amino acid sequence: CATTPGTQLPRAQFF.